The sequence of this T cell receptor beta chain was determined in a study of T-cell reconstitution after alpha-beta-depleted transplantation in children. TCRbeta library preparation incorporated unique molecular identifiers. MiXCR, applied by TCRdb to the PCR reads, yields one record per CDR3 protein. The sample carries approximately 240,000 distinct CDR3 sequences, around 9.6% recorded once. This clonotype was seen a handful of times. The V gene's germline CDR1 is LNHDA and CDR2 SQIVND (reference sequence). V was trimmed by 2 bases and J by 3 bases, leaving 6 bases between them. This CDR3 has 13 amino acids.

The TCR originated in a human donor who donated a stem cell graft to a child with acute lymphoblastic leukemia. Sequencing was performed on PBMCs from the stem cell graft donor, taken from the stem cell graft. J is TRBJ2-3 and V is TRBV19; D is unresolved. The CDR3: CASSILYTDTQYF. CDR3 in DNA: TGTGCCAGTAGTATATTGTATACAGATACGCAGTATTTT. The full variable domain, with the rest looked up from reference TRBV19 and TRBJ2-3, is DGGITQSPKYLFRKEGQNVTLSCEQNLNHDAMYWYRQDPGQGLRLIYYSQIVNDFQKGDIAEGYSVSREKKESFPLTVTSAQKNPTAFYLCASSILYTDTQYFGPGTRLTVL.